Described below is a single T cell receptor (beta chain) sequence and its context. Its antigen is not known. The source of the sample is a study of cytomegalovirus exposure and HLA in healthy donors. Overall study: Prior work identified around 100 million unique TCR beta sequences in roughly 180 million T cells. Around 80 million unique TCRs from HLA-typed donors were held in an early data release.

Study results and limitations: It was likely that a cluster of highly shared sequence variants was a sequencing artifact. Cytomegalovirus status was reportedly diagnosed by the classifier with high specificity and sensitivity.

PCR used 60 Vbeta primers and 13 Jbeta primers. Repertoires were generated with immunoSEQ multiplex PCR, while TCRdb's copy carries only in-frame clones and drops some. The data hold more than 140,000 clones, with about three fifths observed a single time. Trimming stripped 5 bases from V and 1 base from J, with 8 bases between. The CDR3 runs to 13 residues. Germline V gene data show CDR1 as KGHSY and CDR2 as FQNENV. The chain employs TRBV16 and TRBJ1-1; D uncertain. The sequencing sample was made of PBMCs. The TCR originated in a woman aged 30 to 39 in good health and CMV-seropositive. In DNA, the CDR3 is TGTGCCAGCAGCGATCGAGGGAACACTGAAGCTTTCTTT. This sequence encodes CASSDRGNTEAFF.